This T cell receptor (beta chain) was sequenced in a study of CD8 T cells in Susac syndrome. Sequencing of TCR beta, carried out with a high-throughput approach, was applied to CD8+ and CD4+ T cells from the blood. Healthy donors were controls matched for age and sex. FACS enriched CD8+ TEMRA cells, while bulk CD8+ and CD4+ were negatively isolated. Trimming shortened V by 2 bases and J by 0 bases, and 9 bases separated the two germline ends. Germline V gene data show CDR1 as SGHTA and CDR2 as FQGNSA. The CDR3 is made up of 15 amino acids. After extraction with the RNeasy kit, roughly 0.5 to 1 ug of the RNA was reverse transcribed using random hexamers. TCR beta CDR3 was amplified by immunoSEQ multiplex PCR. This amplification extended across 54 Vbeta and 13 Jbeta segments. In TCRdb, the immunoSEQ multiplex PCR reads were re-called with MiXCR into one record per CDR3 protein. The data contain 150,000 to 200,000 distinct CDR3 sequences, 90% to 95% of them seen just once; the ten biggest clones take up about 0.073%.

Sequenced sample: CD4+ T cells from PBMCs. V is TRBV7-2 and J is TRBJ2-3; D is possibly TRBD1 or TRBD2 (7 bases each). This sequence was found in a human donor in good health. Here the CDR3 DNA reads TGTGCCAGCAGCTTACAGGGGGGGAGCACAGATACGCAGTATTTT. Its protein is CASSLQGGSTDTQYF. Full variable domain (missing parts from reference TRBV7-2 and TRBJ2-3): GAGVSQSPSNKVTEKGKDVELRCDPISGHTALYWYRQSLGQGLEFLIYFQGNSAPDKSGLPSDRFSAERTGGSVSTLTIQRTQQEDSAVYLCASSLQGGSTDTQYFGPGTRLTVL.